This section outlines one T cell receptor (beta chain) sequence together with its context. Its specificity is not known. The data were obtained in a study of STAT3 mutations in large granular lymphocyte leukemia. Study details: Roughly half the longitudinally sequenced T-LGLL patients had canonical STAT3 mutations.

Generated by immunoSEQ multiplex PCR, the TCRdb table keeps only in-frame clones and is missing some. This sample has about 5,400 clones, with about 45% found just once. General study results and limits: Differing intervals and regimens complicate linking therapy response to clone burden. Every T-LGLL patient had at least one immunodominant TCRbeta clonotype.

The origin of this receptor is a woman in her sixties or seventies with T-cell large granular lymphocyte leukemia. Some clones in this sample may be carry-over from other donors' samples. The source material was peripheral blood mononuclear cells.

The CDR3 region has the DNA TGTGCCGGCCTAGGGGACCACGAGCAGTACTTC. Translating it yields CAGLGDHEQYF. This rearrangement joins TRBV5-6 to TRBJ2-7; possibly TRBD1 or TRBD2 for D (5 bases each). V was shortened by 10 bases and J by 5 bases, with 13 bases between the two germline ends. The CDR3 covers 11 residues. Per germline, CDR1 SGHDT and CDR2 YYEEEE.